This record covers a single T cell receptor (beta chain). The data are from a study of blood T cell repertoires in COVID-19. Germline V lookup: CDR1 MDHEN, CDR2 SYDVKM. The CDR3 consists of 14 residues. V gave up 6 bases and J gave up 4 bases; unmatched junction bases: 7. The method was immunoSEQ multiplex PCR; TCRdb's version includes in-frame clones alone and lacks a portion of them. The table records about 100,000 clones, under 90% of them present only once. V usage is TRBV28 and J usage is TRBJ2-7, with 9 bases aligning to TRBD2. What was sequenced was peripheral blood. The source of this sequence is a human donor in a cohort sampled during active COVID-19. The CDR3 protein is CASRLAGVVYEQYF. The CDR3 coding sequence is TGTGCCAGCAGGTTAGCGGGAGTAGTTTACGAGCAGTACTTC. The complete variable domain, with remaining parts taken from reference TRBV28 and TRBJ2-7, reads DVKVTQSSRYLVKRTGEKVFLECVQDMDHENMFWYRQDPGLGLRLIYFSYDVKMKEKGDIPEGYSVSREKKERFSLILESASTNQTSMYLCASRLAGVVYEQYFGPGTRLTVT.